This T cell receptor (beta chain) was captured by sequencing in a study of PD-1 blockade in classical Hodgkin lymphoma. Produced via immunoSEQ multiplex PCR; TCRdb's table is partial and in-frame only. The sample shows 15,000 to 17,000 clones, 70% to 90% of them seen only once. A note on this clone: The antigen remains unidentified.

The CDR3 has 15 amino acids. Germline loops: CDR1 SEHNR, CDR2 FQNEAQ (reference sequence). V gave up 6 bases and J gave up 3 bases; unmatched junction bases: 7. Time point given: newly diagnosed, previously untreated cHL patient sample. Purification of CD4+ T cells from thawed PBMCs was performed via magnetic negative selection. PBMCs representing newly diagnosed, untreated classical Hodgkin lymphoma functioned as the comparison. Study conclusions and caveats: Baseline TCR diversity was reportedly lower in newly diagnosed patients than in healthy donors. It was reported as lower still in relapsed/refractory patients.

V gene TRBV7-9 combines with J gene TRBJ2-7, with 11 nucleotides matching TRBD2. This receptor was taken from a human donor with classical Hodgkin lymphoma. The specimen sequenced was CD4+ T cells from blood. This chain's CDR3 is CASSRSSGRIYEQYF. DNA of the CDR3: TGTGCCAGCAGTCGTTCTAGCGGGAGGATCTACGAGCAGTACTTC. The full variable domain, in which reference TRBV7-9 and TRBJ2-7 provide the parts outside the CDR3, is DTGVSQNPRHKITKRGQNVTFRCDPISEHNRLYWYRQTLGQGPEFLTYFQNEAQLEKSRLLSDRFSAERPKGSFSTLEIQRTEQGDSAMYLCASSRSSGRIYEQYFGPGTRLTVT.